The entry that follows covers one T cell receptor (beta chain) sequence. Antigen: not known. CDR1 SGHTA and CDR2 FQGNSA come from the germline V gene. V lost 5 bases to trimming and J lost 6 bases, with 11 bases between them. This CDR3 region has 13 residues. This sample is drawn from a study of blood T cells in healthy people across ages. Study-wide findings and caveats: The authors considered diversity estimates from one million T cells to be underestimates.

Healthy Caucasians from Russia aged about 6 to 95 served as donors. Researchers isolated at least 6.5 million PBMCs per sample. With a J-beta primer mix and a sample-barcoded 5' primer, a second PCR ran about 7 to 12 cycles. One entry per CDR3 protein, called by TCRdb with MiXCR from the 5' RACE reads. The sample carries 800,000 or so distinct CDR3 sequences, less than 60% recorded once. The clonotype originates from a man aged 80 or over in good health. Input material: blood. J is TRBJ2-1 and V is TRBV7-2; TRBD1 might be the D (6 bases). The CDR3: CASSGQTPNEQFF. CDR3 nucleotide sequence: TGTGCCAGCAGCGGACAGACCCCCAATGAGCAGTTCTTC.